These T cell receptor beta chains were read from a single sample in a study of blood T cell repertoires in COVID-19. Produced via immunoSEQ multiplex PCR; TCRdb's table is partial and in-frame only. Of tens of thousands of clones in the sample, about nine tenths were seen once. The specimen sequenced was peripheral blood. The source is a human donor in a cohort sampled during active COVID-19. Each CDR3 is given with its conserved first and last residue. The D gene is left open where the match is weak. Clone size, where shown, is once, few, many, or a class for clones that have expanded.

v_gene	abundance	j_gene	d_gene	CDR3aa	CDR3nt
TRBV3-1/TRBV3-2	.	TRBJ1-1	.	CASSQGVGGPPDRAFF	TGTGCCAGCAGCCAAGGAGTCGGAGGGCCACCTGACAGAGCTTTCTTT
TRBV7-8	.	TRBJ1-5	TRBD1	CASSSRTGRNQPQHF	TGTGCCAGCAGCTCGAGGACAGGGAGGAATCAGCCCCAGCATTTT
TRBV6-4	.	TRBJ1-1	.	CASSEQENTEAFF	TGTGCCAGCAGTGAACAGGAGAACACTGAAGCTTTCTTT
TRBV18	once	TRBJ1-2	.	CASSPQGTGNYGYTF	TGTGCCAGCTCACCACAGGGTACAGGGAACTATGGCTACACCTTC
TRBV7-9	.	TRBJ2-7	TRBD2	CASSPTSGRVHEQYF	TGTGCCAGCAGCCCAACTAGCGGGAGAGTCCACGAGCAGTACTTC
TRBV7-9	once	TRBJ2-2	TRBD1	CASSLQGQGFLELFF	TGTGCCAGCAGCTTACAGGGACAGGGCTTTTTGGAGCTGTTTTTT
TRBV28	.	TRBJ2-7	TRBD2	CASSSLGLADYEQYF	TGTGCCAGCAGTTCCCTCGGACTAGCGGACTACGAGCAGTACTTC
TRBV11-2	.	TRBJ1-3	.	CASSSTREGRRLSGNTIYF	TGTGCCAGCAGCTCGACGAGGGAGGGTAGGAGACTCTCTGGAAACACCATATATTTT
TRBV27	.	TRBJ1-6	TRBD1	CASSRQGRLSNSPLHF	TGTGCCAGCAGTCGACAGGGGCGCCTATCCAATTCACCCCTCCACTTT
TRBV19	.	TRBJ2-3	.	CASRRQAFGTDTQYF	TGTGCCAGTAGGAGACAGGCCTTCGGCACAGATACGCAGTATTTT
TRBV5-1	.	TRBJ2-7	.	CASSLDPGSQSSVGRGKQYF	TGCGCCAGCAGCTTGGACCCGGGTTCCCAATCCTCCGTGGGTCGTGGTAAGCAGTACTTC
TRBV30	.	TRBJ1-3	TRBD1	CAWRAGGGNTIYF	TGTGCCTGGAGGGCAGGGGGAGGAAACACCATATATTTT
TRBV2	.	TRBJ2-2	TRBD2	CASSPGLAGGGTGELFF	TGTGCCAGCAGCCCAGGACTAGCGGGAGGGGGTACCGGGGAGCTGTTTTTT
TRBV4-1	.	TRBJ1-5	.	CASSQDPGQHSNQPQHF	TGCGCCAGCAGCCAAGATCCGGGACAACATAGCAATCAGCCCCAGCATTTT
TRBV28	.	TRBJ2-3	TRBD2	CASSSSPQLATSTDTQYF	TGTGCCAGCAGTTCATCCCCCCAACTAGCGACTAGCACAGATACGCAGTATTTT
TRBV7-3	.	TRBJ2-1	.	CASSSQGHEQFF	TGTGCCAGCAGCTCCCAGGGCCATGAGCAGTTCTTC
TRBV6-5	.	TRBJ2-2	.	CASSYLAANTGELFF	TGTGCCAGCAGTTACTTGGCAGCGAACACCGGGGAGCTGTTTTTT
TRBV30	.	TRBJ2-3	.	CAWTTGFTDTQYF	TGTGCCTGGACCACAGGGTTTACAGATACGCAGTATTTT
TRBV10-3	.	TRBJ2-5	.	CAISDGRGTGGETQYF	TGTGCCATCAGTGATGGAAGGGGGACGGGTGGGGAGACCCAGTACTTC
TRBV15	.	TRBJ2-2	TRBD2	CATSTSGKGNTGELFF	TGTGCCACCAGCACTAGCGGGAAGGGTAACACCGGGGAGCTGTTTTTT
TRBV4-1	few	TRBJ2-2	.	CASSQVLSGNTGELFF	TGCGCCAGCAGCCAAGTGCTCAGCGGAAACACCGGGGAGCTGTTTTTT
TRBV5-1	.	TRBJ1-5	.	CASSLVAGNQPQHF	TGCGCCAGCAGCTTGGTGGCAGGGAATCAGCCCCAGCATTTT